This T cell receptor beta chain is drawn from a study of blood T cell repertoires in COVID-19. Method: immunoSEQ multiplex PCR; TCRdb's copy keeps in-frame clones and lacks some. The sample lists 200,000 or so clones; roughly 89% were seen once. Cohorts were based on clinical histories the participants reported. The CDR3 runs 14 residues. The V and J ends lost 6 bases and 0 bases respectively, with 9 bases between them. The sequence was collected from a woman aged 40 to 49 with acute COVID-19. The sequenced sample was PBMCs or T cells enriched from blood (not recorded which). The chain employs TRBV23-1 and TRBJ1-5; D not resolved. TRBV23-1 is treated as an ORF (open reading frame) with a function not yet certain. CDR3 in amino acids: CASRTGISNQPQHF. The CDR3 DNA is TGCGCCAGCAGAACCGGGATTAGCAATCAGCCCCAGCATTTT.